One sample yielded the 20 T cell receptor beta chains listed below, sequenced in a study of T-cell reconstitution after alpha-beta-depleted transplantation in children. Unique molecular identifiers featured in how the TCRbeta library was prepared. In TCRdb, the PCR reads were re-called with MiXCR into one record per CDR3 protein. Counted here are just over 950,000 distinct CDR3 sequences, around 30% occurring once; the ten biggest clones make up about 28%. This material consisted of PBMCs, mostly from graft donor cells, taken 360 days after TCRalphabeta/CD19-depleted stem cell transplant. These receptor sequences come from a boy under two years old who had a stem cell transplant for SCID, so the T cells may come from the graft donor.

V is TRBV29-1 and J is TRBJ1-5; D possibly corresponds to TRBD1 (6 bases). Germline lookup yields CDR1 SQVTM and CDR2 ANQGSEA. Deletions cut 7 bases from V and 7 bases from J, with 17 bases between. The CDR3 spans 13 residues. The CDR3 sequence is CSARDTEGQPQHF. The CDR3 nucleotides read TGCAGCGCCCGGGACACTGAAGGGCAGCCCCAGCATTTT.

This clonotype has just a few counts. This chain joins TRBV5-1 and TRBJ2-1, with D perhaps matching TRBD1 (5 bases). Trimming pared 4 bases from V and 0 bases from J, leaving 14 bases between. In germline, CDR1 is SGHRS, CDR2 YFSETQ. This CDR3 is 16 amino acids long. CDR3 in DNA: TGCGCCAGCAGCACCAGACAGTTGAGCTCCTACAATGAGCAGTTCTTC. This codes for CASSTRQLSSYNEQFF. The full variable domain, rest sourced from reference TRBV5-1 and TRBJ2-1, is KAGVTQTPRYLIKTRGQQVTLSCSPISGHRSVSWYQQTPGQGLQFLFEYFSETQRNKGNFPGRFSGRQFSNSRSEMNVSTLELGDSALYLCASSTRQLSSYNEQFFGPGTRLTVL.

The V and J genes are TRBV28 and TRBJ2-1; 7 bases fit TRBD1. The CDR3 extends over 16 amino acids. Germline V CDR1 and CDR2: MDHEN, SYDVKM. The V segment lost 7 bases and the J segment 6 bases; nucleotides outside the gene matches: 15. Written as DNA, the CDR3 is TGTGCCAGCAATAACCTTAAGGGGGCTAAGTTCAATGAGCAGTTCTTC. It translates to CASNNLKGAKFNEQFF.

This clonotype was picked up one time. The chain links TRBV10-3 to TRBJ2-2, with 7 bases fitting TRBD1. V gave up 6 bases and J gave up 6 bases; unmatched junction bases: 16. Germline V gives CDR1 ENHRY, CDR2 SYGVKD. CDR3 length equals 17 residues. The CDR3 DNA sequence: TGTGCCATCAGGACCCGCAGACAGGGATTGAGCGCCGGGGAGCTGTTTTTT. The encoded protein is CAIRTRRQGLSAGELFF.

A few counts support this clonotype. The chain joins TRBV5-5 to TRBJ2-3; D remains ambiguous. This CDR3 region has 14 residues. CDR1 is SGHKS and CDR2 is YYEKEE in the germline V gene (reference sequence). Trimming took 9 bases from V and 4 from J, leaving 18 bases between them. The CDR3 DNA follows: TGTGCCATTGCTCGAGAGGCAATCTCAGATACGCAGTATTTT. This codes for CAIAREAISDTQYF.

The chain employs TRBV9 and TRBJ2-7; perhaps TRBD1 as D (5 bases). Germline lookup yields CDR1 SGDLS and CDR2 YYNGEE. This CDR3 comprises 15 residues. Trimming shortened V by 4 bases and J by 1 base, and 15 bases separated the two germline ends. This chain's CDR3 is CASSPQGLGSYEQYF. CDR3 DNA sequence: TGTGCCAGCAGCCCCCAGGGATTAGGTTCCTACGAGCAGTACTTC.

The chain uses TRBV28 and TRBJ2-3; D gene uncertain. This CDR3 has 13 residues. The germline gives CDR1 MDHEN, CDR2 SYDVKM. V lost 6 bases, J lost 2 bases, and 9 bases lay in between. CDR3 DNA sequence: TGTGCCAGCAGACACCAGTACACAGATACGCAGTATTTT. Translating it yields CASRHQYTDTQYF.

This chain connects TRBV3-1 to TRBJ2-1, with TRBD1 matching over 8 bases. The CDR3 covers 17 residues. V was pared by 0 bases and J by 4 bases, with 8 bases of the junction left unmatched. CDR1 and CDR2 (germline): LGHDT, YNNKEL (reference sequence). Here the CDR3 DNA reads TGTGCCAGCAGCCAAGATAACTCAGGGGGCGATTACAATGAGCAGTTCTTC. Translating gives CASSQDNSGGDYNEQFF.

The V call is TRBV4-1, the J call TRBJ2-2, with no clear D. Germline V gene lookup returns CDR1 MGHRA and CDR2 YSYEKL. The CDR3 has 16 amino acids. V lost 4 bases, J lost 6 bases, and 18 bases lay in between. CDR3 in amino acids: CASSPVSQRPPGELFF. The CDR3 coding sequence is TGCGCCAGCAGCCCGGTATCACAGCGACCCCCCGGGGAGCTGTTTTTT.

V usage is TRBV6-1 and J usage is TRBJ2-2; TRBD2 is a possible D gene (6 bases). This CDR3 is built from 15 residues. Trimming shortened V by 7 bases and J by 3 bases, and 15 bases separated the two germline ends. From germline, CDR1 is MNHNS and CDR2 SASEGT. CDR3 amino acids: CASTLQGGDTGELFF. CDR3 bases: TGTGCCAGCACCCTGCAGGGCGGGGACACCGGGGAGCTGTTTTTT.

This clonotype was seen only a few times. This rearrangement joins TRBV5-5 to TRBJ1-2; D is unresolved. The length of the CDR3 is 14 residues. Deletions cut 0 bases from V and 6 bases from J, with 12 bases between. Germline values: CDR1 SGHKS, CDR2 YYEKEE (reference sequence). The CDR3 region has the DNA TGTGCCAGCAGCTTGGGGCGGCAGTGGAATGGCTACACCTTC. Protein product: CASSLGRQWNGYTF.

V and J are TRBV18 and TRBJ2-3, with 9 bases lining up with TRBD1. Per the germline V gene, CDR1 is KGHSH and CDR2 is LQKENI. The CDR3 has 16 amino acids. Trimming cost V 6 bases and J 4 bases; bases outside gene matches: 11. CDR3 sequence reads: CASSPRTGEVADTQYF. In DNA form, the CDR3 reads TGTGCCAGCTCTCCTCGGACAGGGGAGGTAGCAGATACGCAGTATTTT.

This clonotype was counted many times. The chain joins TRBV27 to TRBJ2-7; 7 nucleotides match TRBD1. Germline V CDR1 and CDR2: MNHEY, SMNVEV (reference sequence). The CDR3 is 13 residues long. Germline trimming cut 11 bases from V and 3 bases from J; bases unmatched to any gene: 10. CDR3 sequence: CAANRDSNYEQYF. DNA of the CDR3: TGTGCCGCTAACCGGGACAGCAACTACGAGCAGTACTTC.

This clonotype was found a few times. This rearrangement joins TRBV5-5 to TRBJ2-7; possibly TRBD1 for D (5 bases). In germline, CDR1 is SGHKS, CDR2 YYEKEE (reference sequence). The CDR3 loop spans 13 amino acids. V was cut by 3 bases and J by 6 bases, with 13 bases left in between. CDR3 amino acids: CASSYGSGLEQYF. As DNA, the CDR3 is TGTGCCAGCAGCTACGGATCAGGGCTCGAGCAGTACTTC. Based on the CDR3 plus reference TRBV5-5 and TRBJ2-7, the full variable domain is DAGVTQSPTHLIKTRGQQVTLRCSPISGHKSVSWYQQVLGQGPQFIFQYYEKEERGRGNFPDRFSARQFPNYSSELNVNALLLGDSALYLCASSYGSGLEQYFGPGTRLTVT.

This sequence joins TRBV20-1 and TRBJ1-4, with 8 bases lining up with TRBD1. The V gene end was trimmed by 1 base and the J gene end by 11 bases; junction bases not matched to a gene: 9. CDR3 length: 14 residues. Germline V CDR1 and CDR2: DFQATT, SNEGSKA (reference sequence). CDR3 sequence reads: CSARADRGGWKLFF. Here the CDR3 DNA reads TGCAGTGCTAGAGCTGACAGGGGTGGGTGGAAACTGTTTTTT.

This sequence joins TRBV6-5 and TRBJ1-1; D is ambiguous. This CDR3 has 15 amino acids. The V and J ends lost 6 bases and 4 bases respectively, with 18 bases between them. The germline V gene encodes CDR1 MNHEY and CDR2 SVGAGI. The CDR3 spells CASSRAGGEGTEAFF. The CDR3 DNA reads TGTGCCAGCAGCCGGGCGGGCGGGGAAGGCACTGAAGCTTTCTTT.

A few counts support this clonotype. This chain uses TRBV28 with TRBJ1-2; D remains ambiguous. The CDR3 has 17 amino acids. Between the trimmed V and J ends, which lost 2 bases and 8 bases, there was a span of 24 bases. Looked up from germline, CDR1 is MDHEN and CDR2 is SYDVKM. CDR3 nucleotide sequence: TGTGCCAGCAGTTTAGATGGTATTCCGCGGGCACGAGGGGGCTACACCTTC. Its protein product is CASSLDGIPRARGGYTF.

This sequence joins TRBV6-1 and TRBJ1-2, with D possibly matching TRBD1 (5 bases). The CDR3 loop spans 16 amino acids. The germline CDR1 and CDR2 sequences are MNHNS and SASEGT. V was clipped by 7 bases and J by 3 bases, with 21 bases between them. The CDR3 is CASNHRREGGDYGYTF. CDR3 nucleotide sequence: TGTGCCAGCAATCACCGGAGGGAGGGAGGGGACTATGGCTACACCTTC.

This clonotype has only a few counts. V usage is TRBV11-2 and J usage is TRBJ2-1; a possible D gene is TRBD2 (8 bases). Per the germline V gene, CDR1 is SGHAT and CDR2 is FQNNGV. The V end lost 5 bases, the J end lost 2 bases, and 22 bases lay between the germline ends. The CDR3 is 18 residues long. The CDR3 sequence: CASSLQGWGSGTYNEQFF. DNA of the CDR3: TGTGCCAGCAGCCTACAGGGGTGGGGTAGCGGGACCTACAATGAGCAGTTCTTC.

The chain joins TRBV28 to TRBJ2-7; D perhaps matches TRBD2 (5 bases). The CDR3 contains 15 residues. The germline V and J ends were trimmed by 3 bases and 0 bases, with 12 bases remaining between them. CDR1 and CDR2 from the germline V gene are MDHEN and SYDVKM. CDR3 in DNA: TGTGCCAGCAGTTTTGTGGGGAGCAGCTCCTACGAGCAGTACTTC. Its protein product is CASSFVGSSSYEQYF. Combining the CDR3 with reference TRBV28 and TRBJ2-7 gives the whole variable domain DVKVTQSSRYLVKRTGEKVFLECVQDMDHENMFWYRQDPGLGLRLIYFSYDVKMKEKGDIPEGYSVSREKKERFSLILESASTNQTSMYLCASSFVGSSSYEQYFGPGTRLTVT.